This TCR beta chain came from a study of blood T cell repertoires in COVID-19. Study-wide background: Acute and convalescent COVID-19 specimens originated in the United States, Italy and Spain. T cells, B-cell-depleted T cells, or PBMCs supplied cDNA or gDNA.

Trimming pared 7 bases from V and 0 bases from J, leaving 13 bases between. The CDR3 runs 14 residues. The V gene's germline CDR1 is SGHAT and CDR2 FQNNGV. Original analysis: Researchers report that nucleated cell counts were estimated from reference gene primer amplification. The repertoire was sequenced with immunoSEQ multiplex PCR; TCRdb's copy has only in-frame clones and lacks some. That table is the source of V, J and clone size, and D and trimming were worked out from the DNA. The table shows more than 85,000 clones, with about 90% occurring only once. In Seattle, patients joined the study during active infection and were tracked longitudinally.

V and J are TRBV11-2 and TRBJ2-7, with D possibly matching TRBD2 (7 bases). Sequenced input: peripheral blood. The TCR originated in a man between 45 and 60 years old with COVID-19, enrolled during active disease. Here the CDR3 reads CASNTRGPSYEQYF. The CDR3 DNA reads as TGTGCCAGCAATACGCGGGGGCCCTCCTACGAGCAGTACTTC.